This T cell receptor beta chain derives from a study of blood T cell repertoires in COVID-19. Study as a whole: PBMCs, B-cell-depleted T cells, or T cells provided the cDNA or gDNA that made up the material.

The CDR3 totals 14 residues. Looked up from germline, CDR1 is SGHRS and CDR2 is YFSETQ. With 5 bases clipped from V and 0 bases from J, the junction kept 2 bases outside the gene matches. Sequenced by immunoSEQ multiplex PCR; TCRdb stores in-frame clones only, minus some. The data hold about 150,000 clones, with 76% observed a single time. The gene calls are TRBV5-1 and TRBJ2-3, with 8 bases identical to TRBD2. This TCR was recovered from a woman aged 80 or over with acute or convalescent COVID-19. The sample was peripheral blood. CDR3 bases: TGCGCCAGCAGAACTAGCGGCAGCACAGATACGCAGTATTTT. Encoded protein: CASRTSGSTDTQYF.